Following are 15 T cell receptor beta chains from one sample sequenced in a study of blood T cell repertoires in COVID-19. TCRdb's copy holds only in-frame clones and misses some; the assay was immunoSEQ multiplex PCR. The table has about 77,000 clones, roughly 90% seen once; the top ten hold roughly 15%. The specimen was peripheral blood. All receptors derive from a woman older than 75 with active or convalescent COVID-19.

The chain is built from TRBV24-1 and TRBJ2-3, with D possibly TRBD2 on 6 matching bases. Germline CDR1 is KGHDR and CDR2 is SFDVKD. Trimming shortened V by 3 bases and J by 6 bases, and 18 bases separated the two germline ends. The CDR3 spans 16 residues. The CDR3 sequence is CATSDNGVAVGDTQYF. Written as DNA, the CDR3 is TGTGCCACCAGTGATAACGGAGTAGCGGTAGGGGATACGCAGTATTTT.

This clone has just one count. CDR3 sequence: CASSYSRGDYNEQFF. The CDR3 DNA is TGTGCCAGCAGTTACTCGCGCGGGGACTACAATGAGCAGTTCTTC. V and J are TRBV6-5 and TRBJ2-1; D is possibly TRBD2 (6 bases). The CDR3 has 15 residues. Germline V gene lookup returns CDR1 MNHEY and CDR2 SVGAGI. V lost 0 bases and J lost 3, with 9 bases in between.

CDR3: CASSLEGQIYEQYF. In DNA, the CDR3 is TGTGCCAGCAGCTTAGAGGGACAGATCTACGAGCAGTACTTC. The chain carries TRBV7-8 and TRBJ2-7, with 7 positions matching TRBD1. The CDR3 contains 14 residues. J was trimmed by 3 bases and V by 1 base; bases with no gene match: 3. Germline V lookup: CDR1 SGHVS, CDR2 FQNEAQ.

The J gene is TRBJ1-4, the V gene TRBV7-9; possibly TRBD1 for D (6 bases). V was shortened by 5 bases and J by 8 bases, with 21 bases between the two germline ends. The CDR3 extends over 16 amino acids. The V gene's germline CDR1 is SEHNR and CDR2 FQNEAQ (reference sequence). CDR3 sequence reads: CASSPQEGVTGEKLFF. CDR3 sequence (DNA): TGTGCCAGCAGCCCGCAGGAAGGGGTAACAGGGGAAAAACTGTTTTTT.

V usage is TRBV4-1 and J usage is TRBJ1-1; 9 bases map to TRBD1. The germline V gene encodes CDR1 MGHRA and CDR2 YSYEKL. This CDR3 is 18 amino acids long. With 4 bases clipped from V and 1 base from J, the junction kept 13 bases outside the gene matches. The DNA for the CDR3 is TGCGCCAGCAGCCCGGATCCGAACAGGGGGCCGAGGAACACTGAAGCTTTCTTT. Amino acids: CASSPDPNRGPRNTEAFF.

CDR3 nucleotides: TGTGCTAGTGGTTTGGTACGATCAGGACAGGGACCTCCTGAAGCTTTCTTT. Translation: CASGLVRSGQGPPEAFF. This rearrangement joins TRBV12-5 to TRBJ1-1, with TRBD1 matching 8 bases. The germline V gene has CDR1 LGHNT and CDR2 FRNRAP. The CDR3 is made up of 17 amino acids. Germline trimming cut 0 bases from V and 6 bases from J; bases unmatched to any gene: 12. Drawing the rest from reference TRBV12-5 and TRBJ1-1, the complete variable domain is DARVTQTPRHKVTEMGQEVTMRCQPILGHNTVFWYRQTMMQGLELLAYFRNRAPLDDSGMPKDRFSAEMPDATLATLKIQPSEPRDSAVYFCASGLVRSGQGPPEAFFGQGTRLTVV.

The V gene is TRBV5-8, the J gene TRBJ2-7, with D uncertain. The germline V gene encodes CDR1 SGHTS and CDR2 YDEGEE. The CDR3 spans 13 residues. The V end lost 1 base, the J end lost 7 bases, and 12 bases lay between the germline ends. CDR3 nucleotides: TGTGCCAGCAGCTTGTTAGCCCCAACTGAGCAGTACTTC. Translated: CASSLLAPTEQYF.

This rearrangement joins TRBV4-2 to TRBJ1-1; TRBD1 agrees at 8 bases. The ends lost 2 bases at V and 4 bases at J; junction bases unmatched: 6. The CDR3 spans 15 residues. Germline loops: CDR1 LGHNA, CDR2 YNFKEQ. The chain's CDR3 is CASSQFQGAGTEAFF. In DNA, the CDR3 is TGTGCCAGCAGCCAATTCCAGGGGGCTGGCACTGAAGCTTTCTTT.

The V and J genes are TRBV7-2 and TRBJ2-5; D call uncertain. With 1 base removed from V and 1 base from J, the gap between germline ends came to 4 bases. Germline V gene data show CDR1 as SGHTA and CDR2 as FQGNSA. The CDR3 is made up of 13 amino acids. The CDR3 spells CASSLGSQETQYF. The CDR3 nucleotides read TGTGCCAGCAGCTTAGGCAGCCAAGAGACCCAGTACTTC.

The rearrangement links TRBV14 to TRBJ1-2; D unresolved. Germline CDR1 and CDR2: SGHDN and FVKESK. CDR3 length: 15 amino acids. Trimming stripped 8 bases from V and 0 bases from J, with 16 bases between. The CDR3 region is CASHPDGVTNYGYTF. In DNA, the CDR3 is TGTGCCAGCCACCCAGACGGAGTGACTAACTATGGCTACACCTTC.

The chain carries TRBV2 and TRBJ1-1; D ambiguous. Trimming stripped 6 bases from V and 5 bases from J, with 10 bases between. Germline V gene lookup returns CDR1 SNHLY and CDR2 FYNNEI. This CDR3 is built from 12 residues. This chain's CDR3 is CASRVPQTEAFF. The DNA for the CDR3 is TGTGCCAGCAGGGTTCCCCAGACTGAAGCTTTCTTT. The entire variable domain, with the rest obtained from reference TRBV2 and TRBJ1-1, is as follows: EPEVTQTPSHQVTQMGQEVILRCVPISNHLYFYWYRQILGQKVEFLVSFYNNEISEKSEIFDDQFSVERPDGSNFTLKIRSTKLEDSAMYFCASRVPQTEAFFGQGTRLTVV.

The V call is TRBV28, the J call TRBJ2-7; D perhaps matches TRBD2 (5 bases). The CDR3 covers 14 residues. Germline V gene sequence: CDR1 MDHEN, CDR2 SYDVKM. The germline V and J ends were trimmed by 3 bases and 3 bases, with 12 bases remaining between them. The DNA of the CDR3 is TGTGCCAGCAGTTTTGCGGGCAGCCTCTACGAGCAGTACTTC. It encodes CASSFAGSLYEQYF.

The CDR3 nucleotides are TGTGCCAGCTCACAAAGCCCAGGAGTAAGGGGGCCGAACTATGGCTACACCTTC. It codes for CASSQSPGVRGPNYGYTF. This chain uses TRBV18 with TRBJ1-2; the match to TRBD1 covers 7 bases. The germline CDR1 and CDR2 sequences are KGHSH and LQKENI. J was trimmed by 2 bases and V by 4 bases; bases with no gene match: 16. The CDR3 is made up of 18 amino acids.

The chain uses TRBV28 and TRBJ2-5; 11 nucleotides match TRBD1. The CDR3 length is 14 residues. The J segment lost 4 bases and the V segment lost 6 bases, leaving 4 bases of the junction unmatched. Germline CDR1 MDHEN, CDR2 SYDVKM. CDR3 nucleotides: TGTGCCAGCAGGGGACAGGGGGTAGGAGAGACCCAGTACTTC. Translated, it gives CASRGQGVGETQYF.

CDR3 residues: CASSAPGQGNTIYF. The CDR3 DNA sequence: TGTGCCAGCAGCGCCCCGGGACAGGGAAACACCATATATTTT. The chain is built from TRBV9 and TRBJ1-3, with 7 bases matching TRBD1. After removal of 3 bases from V and 4 bases from J, the junction contained 4 bases not matched to a gene. The CDR3 runs 14 residues. Germline lookup yields CDR1 SGDLS and CDR2 YYNGEE.